The present T cell receptor (beta chain) was sequenced within a study of breast tumors, draining lymph nodes, adjacent tissues. Study conclusions and caveats: Compared with basal-like, luminal-like tumors shared significantly more repertoire with nontumor tissue. Tumors had less TCR diversity than lymph nodes, more than nontumor tissue. Most tumor T cells seemingly derive from lymph node, then expand in tumor. Data only fit, rather than demonstrated, lymph node origin of most tumor T cells.

The lymph nodes were axillary draining lymph nodes from breast cancer patients. TCRdb passed the multiplex PCR reads through MiXCR, listing each CDR3 protein once. This table holds more than 100,000 distinct CDR3 sequences, around 24% found once. Trimming left V 5 bases short and J 12 bases short, with 11 bases between. Germline CDR1 is SQVTM and CDR2 is ANQGSEA. CDR3 length: 10 residues. This clonotype occurred many times. Its antigen remains unknown. Sequences were obtained from axillary lymph node tissue. The gene calls are TRBV29-1 and TRBJ2-1; the D gene is possibly TRBD2 (6 bases). The clonotype originates from a female donor with breast cancer. Some clones in this sample may be carry-over from other donors' samples. CDR3 DNA: TGCAGCGTTCCGGGAGTGGTGCAGTTCTTC. Protein: CSVPGVVQFF.